This record looks at one T cell receptor beta chain sequence and its context. The antigen is undetermined. This entry belongs to a study of T-cell memory formation after mild COVID-19. Regarding the study as a whole: While clones contracting from day 15 to 85 were balanced between CD4 and CD8, later expanders leaned CD4+. Pre-infection memory contained some responding clones, which suggested that cross-reactive memory had joined.

Constant-segment primers and 5'RACE yielded cDNA libraries for TCR alpha and TCR beta, each carrying sample barcodes and UMIs. Each CDR3 protein is one row after TCRdb ran MiXCR on the 5' RACE reads. The data show about 190,000 distinct CDR3 sequences, roughly a tenth seen once. The sequencing input was PBMCs or a T cell subset sorted from them (not recorded which). This receptor was identified in a man aged 18 to 35 who had mild COVID-19 (a few samples of this study predate the infection). Cell type and time point are not known.

The CDR3 reads CAISESVNYGYTF. The CDR3 region has the DNA TGTGCCATCAGTGAGTCGGTTAACTATGGCTACACCTTC. The chain combines TRBV10-3 with TRBJ1-2; D is uncertain. V dropped 0 bases and J dropped 1 base, with 3 bases sitting between them. CDR1 and CDR2 from the germline V gene are ENHRY and SYGVKD. The CDR3 runs to 13 residues.